One and the same sample provided the 18 T cell receptor beta chains below, sequenced in a study of vaccination effects on CD4 cells after COVID-19. ViraFEST expansion of antigen-specific CD4+ T cells with viral peptide pools preceded sequencing. Culture lasted about 11 days before CD4+ T cell isolation. None of these healthy vaccinees had been infected with SARS-CoV-2 before vaccination. Measured with immunoSEQ multiplex PCR; TCRdb has only the in-frame clones, and not every one. The data contain about 73,000 clones, about 79% of them singletons. These receptors are not linked to any known antigen. The sequencing here drew on CD4+ T cells from PBMCs cultured with SARS-CoV-2 spike peptides, taken before COVID-19 vaccination. These receptor sequences come from a human donor who received a COVID-19 vaccine.

The rearrangement uses TRBV5-1 and TRBJ2-5; no clear D gene. The length of the CDR3 is 14 residues. Between the trimmed V and J ends, which lost 6 bases and 5 bases, there was a span of 17 bases. In germline, CDR1 is SGHRS, CDR2 YFSETQ. Here the CDR3 reads CASTKNGDTETQYF. CDR3 bases: TGCGCCAGCACCAAAAATGGCGATACGGAGACCCAGTACTTC.

The chain recombines TRBV6-1 with TRBJ1-1, with D hard to call. This CDR3 contains 12 residues. Trimming stripped 3 bases from V and 1 base from J, with 3 bases between. CDR1 and CDR2 (germline): MNHNS, SASEGT. In DNA form, the CDR3 reads TGTGCCAGCAGTGACCCGAACACTGAAGCTTTCTTT. Its protein product is CASSDPNTEAFF.

The CDR3: CASSLPDNTEAFF. CDR3 DNA sequence: TGTGCCAGCTCCCTACCGGATAACACTGAAGCTTTCTTT. J is TRBJ1-1 and V is TRBV18; D unclear. The CDR3 spans 13 residues. Germline-derived CDR1 and CDR2 are KGHSH and LQKENI. Trimming removed 6 bases at V and 2 bases at J, with 10 bases between.

The chain uses TRBV3-1 (or the pseudogene TRBV3-2) and TRBJ2-5; D tentatively fits TRBD1 or TRBD2 (6 bases each). V was clipped by 4 bases and J by 3 bases, with 9 bases between them. The V gene's germline CDR1 is LGHDT and CDR2 YNNKEL (reference sequence). The CDR3 is 13 residues long. CDR3 region: CASSRRGEETQYF. The CDR3 DNA sequence: TGTGCCAGCAGCCGGAGGGGGGAAGAGACCCAGTACTTC.

The chain couples TRBV6-5 to TRBJ1-3; D is unclear. The CDR3 is 15 amino acids. The germline V gene encodes CDR1 MNHEY and CDR2 SVGAGI. V was cut by 2 bases and J by 2 bases, with 10 bases left in between. The CDR3 DNA follows: TGTGCCAGCAGTTACACCTGGACGGCTGGAAACACCATATATTTT. Amino acids: CASSYTWTAGNTIYF.

The count of this clone is one. This chain links TRBV6-7 with TRBJ2-7; 8 bases are shared with TRBD1. TRBV6-7 is known as an ORF, though its function is uncertain. CDR3 length: 14 residues. DNA for the CDR3: TGTGCCAGCGACACCGGGACAGGCTCCCACGAGCAGTACGTC. Amino acids: CASDTGTGSHEQYV.

This clone was counted between two and nine times. V and J are TRBV28 and TRBJ2-7; a weak D match, TRBD2 (6 bases). Deletions cut 4 bases from V and 3 bases from J, with 19 bases between. The CDR3 sequence is 16 residues long. Germline V gene data show CDR1 as MDHEN and CDR2 as SYDVKM. CDR3 coding DNA: TGTGCCAGCAGTTCACCCGGCGGAGGGGCATACTACGAGCAGTACGTC. This sequence encodes CASSSPGGGAYYEQYV.

The genes are TRBV5-1 and TRBJ1-3; the match to TRBD1 covers 7 bases. The germline V gene encodes CDR1 SGHRS and CDR2 YFSETQ. After removal of 4 bases from V and 2 bases from J, the junction contained 9 bases not matched to a gene. This CDR3 comprises 16 residues. CDR3 region: CASSADRQGPGNTIYF. For the CDR3, the DNA is TGCGCCAGCAGCGCGGACAGACAGGGCCCTGGAAACACCATATATTTT. Full variable domain (missing parts from reference TRBV5-1 and TRBJ1-3): KAGVTQTPRYLIKTRGQQVTLSCSPISGHRSVSWYQQTPGQGLQFLFEYFSETQRNKGNFPGRFSGRQFSNSRSEMNVSTLELGDSALYLCASSADRQGPGNTIYFGEGSWLTVV.

The V gene is TRBV5-1, the J gene TRBJ1-2; 9 bases map to TRBD1. The CDR3 length is 16 residues. CDR1 is SGHRS and CDR2 is YFSETQ in the germline V gene. The junction had 8 bases not matched to a gene; V was cut back by 5 bases and J by 0 bases. CDR3 DNA sequence: TGCGCCAGCAGACAGGGGGCAGGACCTGCTAACTATGGCTACACCTTC. This gives the protein CASRQGAGPANYGYTF. Complete variable domain (other parts from reference TRBV5-1 and TRBJ1-2): KAGVTQTPRYLIKTRGQQVTLSCSPISGHRSVSWYQQTPGQGLQFLFEYFSETQRNKGNFPGRFSGRQFSNSRSEMNVSTLELGDSALYLCASRQGAGPANYGYTFGSGTRLTVV.

The chain has TRBV19 and TRBJ1-1; D gene unclear. Germline V CDR1 and CDR2: LNHDA, SQIVND (reference sequence). The CDR3 runs to 11 residues. V was clipped by 8 bases and J by 0 bases, with 4 bases between them. CDR3 protein: CASSMNTEAFF. CDR3 in DNA: TGTGCCAGTTCCATGAACACTGAAGCTTTCTTT.

CDR3 amino acids: CASSYWDRAVDTQYF. The CDR3 bases are TGTGCCAGCAGTTATTGGGACAGGGCGGTAGATACGCAGTATTTT. The gene calls are TRBV6-2 or TRBV6-3 and TRBJ2-3; 9 bases match TRBD1. The length of the CDR3 is 15 residues. V lost 3 bases, J lost 5 bases, and 6 bases stayed unmatched. Germline CDR1 and CDR2: MNHEY and SVGEGT.

The chain recombines TRBV6-6 with TRBJ2-3, with 13 bases aligning to TRBD2. Germline CDR1 reads MNHNY; CDR2 reads SVGAGI (reference sequence). CDR3 length: 15 amino acids. V lost 6 bases, J lost 2 bases, and 2 bases stayed unmatched. Here the CDR3 DNA reads TGTGCCAGCAGGGGACTAGCGGGACTCACAGATACGCAGTATTTT. Residues: CASRGLAGLTDTQYF.

This chain connects TRBV20-1 to TRBJ2-3, with TRBD2 as a possible D gene (6 bases). Germline V CDR1 and CDR2: DFQATT, SNEGSKA (reference sequence). The CDR3 is made up of 15 amino acids. V was shortened by 3 bases and J by 1 base, with 14 bases between the two germline ends. The CDR3 loop is CSASSGTGGTDTQYF. For the CDR3, the DNA is TGCAGTGCTAGTTCGGGGACTGGCGGCACAGATACGCAGTATTTT.

V usage is TRBV11-2 and J usage is TRBJ2-1; D may match TRBD1 or TRBD2 (6 bases each). This CDR3 has 15 amino acids. Trimming stripped 10 bases from V and 7 bases from J, with 23 bases between. Germline V gene lookup returns CDR1 SGHAT and CDR2 FQNNGV. Written as DNA, the CDR3 is TGTGCCACCGCCCCTCGAGGGGGGAAGGGAAATGAGCAGTTCTTC. This codes for CATAPRGGKGNEQFF.

This chain links TRBV4-3 with TRBJ2-3; 10 bases are shared with TRBD2. V dropped 1 base and J dropped 6; count of bases not matched to a gene: 10. Germline V gene sequence: CDR1 LGHNA, CDR2 YSLEER. The CDR3 length is 17 residues. CDR3 residues: CASSQGPGLAVTDTQYF. The CDR3 bases are TGCGCCAGCAGCCAAGGACCAGGACTAGCGGTTACCGATACGCAGTATTTT.

The V gene is TRBV7-2, the J gene TRBJ2-7, with 9 positions matching TRBD1. The CDR3 spans 16 residues. The V gene's germline CDR1 is SGHTA and CDR2 FQGNSA. The junction had 11 bases not matched to a gene; V was cut back by 6 bases and J by 2 bases. The CDR3 region has the DNA TGTGCCAGCAGTAGAACCGGGACAGGGTGGGCCTACGAGCAGTACGTC. Translating it yields CASSRTGTGWAYEQYV.

The chain is built from TRBV24-1 and TRBJ2-7; D is unclear. Looked up from germline, CDR1 is KGHDR and CDR2 is SFDVKD. The CDR3 extends over 12 amino acids. Trimming removed 5 bases from V and 3 bases from J, with 7 bases in between. The CDR3 nucleotides are TGTGCCACCAGTGTACAGCTCTACGAGCAGTACGTC. Protein product: CATSVQLYEQYV.

This rearrangement joins TRBV6-5 to TRBJ1-6, with TRBD1 matching over 8 bases. Germline CDR1 MNHEY, CDR2 SVGAGI. The V segment lost 10 bases and the J segment 6 bases; nucleotides outside the gene matches: 11. This CDR3 is 15 amino acids long. For the CDR3, the DNA is TGTGCCATCAGGGACAGGCCTATGAGTAATTCACCCCTCCACTTT. It specifies CAIRDRPMSNSPLHF.